Shown below are 28 T cell receptor beta chains from a single sample sequenced in a study of T-cell memory formation after mild COVID-19. TCRdb analysed the 5' RACE reads with MiXCR anew, one entry per CDR3 protein. The data hold about 39,000 distinct CDR3 sequences, with 6.1% observed a single time. What was sequenced was PBMCs or a T cell subset sorted from them (not recorded which). The receptor source for this set is an adult who had mild COVID-19 (a few samples of this study predate the infection). Cell type and time point are not known.

The table lists this clonotype with a few counts. The gene calls are TRBV5-1 and TRBJ1-6; unclear D gene. The CDR3 totals 15 residues. Trimming pared 0 bases from V and 6 bases from J, leaving 10 bases between. The germline V gene has CDR1 SGHRS and CDR2 YFSETQ. CDR3 DNA sequence: TGCGCCAGCAGCTTGGCCTCTACCGCTAATTCACCCCTCCACTTT. Its translation is CASSLASTANSPLHF.

This clonotype was seen many times. The rearrangement joins TRBV11-3 to TRBJ2-3; the D gene is possibly TRBD1 (6 bases). CDR1 SGHNT and CDR2 YENEEA come from the germline V gene. The V end was cut by 4 bases, the J end by 5 bases, with 22 bases between. The CDR3 extends over 17 amino acids. The CDR3: CASSYPSGTRVLDTQYF. CDR3 DNA: TGTGCCAGCAGCTATCCCTCCGGGACACGGGTTTTAGATACGCAGTATTTT.

This clonotype came up many times. The chain combines TRBV12-3 or TRBV12-4 with TRBJ2-1; 12 nucleotides line up with TRBD2. The ends lost 5 bases at V and 9 bases at J; junction bases unmatched: 8. The CDR3 extends over 15 amino acids. DNA for the CDR3: TGTGCCAGCAGTGCCAGACTAGCGGGGGAGGGTGAGCAGTTCTTC. Protein product: CASSARLAGEGEQFF.

Many counts were recorded for this clonotype. The V gene is TRBV4-2, the J gene TRBJ2-1; TRBD2 agrees at 12 bases. CDR3 length: 16 amino acids. V shed 2 bases and J 7 bases; nucleotides not matched to a gene: 6. CDR1 and CDR2 from the germline V gene are LGHNA and YNFKEQ. CDR3 sequence: CASSQTTSGRSNEQFF. Here the CDR3 DNA reads TGTGCCAGCAGCCAAACGACTAGCGGGAGATCTAATGAGCAGTTCTTC.

This clonotype was counted many times. The chain combines TRBV12-3 or TRBV12-4 with TRBJ1-2; 8 bases are a match to TRBD1. V dropped 6 bases and J dropped 3; count of bases not matched to a gene: 3. CDR3 length equals 13 residues. This chain's CDR3 is CASRQGADYGYTF. The CDR3 region has the DNA TGTGCCAGCAGGCAGGGGGCGGACTATGGCTACACCTTC.

This clonotype has more than one count but fewer than ten. The chain recombines TRBV25-1 with TRBJ2-3; a weak D match, TRBD2 (5 bases). V lost 3 bases and J lost 0, with 13 bases in between. The CDR3 has 16 residues. The germline gives CDR1 MGHDK, CDR2 SYGVNS. CDR3 sequence reads: CASSDPSRTSTDTQYF. The CDR3 bases are TGTGCCAGCAGTGACCCGTCCAGGACTAGCACAGATACGCAGTATTTT.

This clonotype was found many times. The chain recombines TRBV7-8 with TRBJ1-2; D possibly corresponds to TRBD1 (6 bases). In germline, CDR1 is SGHVS, CDR2 FQNEAQ. The V end was cut by 5 bases, the J end by 4 bases, with 14 bases between. This CDR3 spans 14 amino acids. The CDR3 reads CASSPTGTSYGYTF. The CDR3 bases are TGTGCCAGCAGCCCCACAGGGACGAGCTATGGCTACACCTTC.

This clonotype was seen at least ten times. The chain combines TRBV20-1 with TRBJ2-7; TRBD2 matches at 11 bases. J gave up 2 bases and V 5 bases, and 11 bases lay outside the gene matches. The CDR3 consists of 16 residues. Germline V lookup: CDR1 DFQATT, CDR2 SNEGSKA (reference sequence). The CDR3 DNA reads as TGCAGTGCTCCCGGACTAGCGGGCCCTCGGGCCTACGAGCAGTACTTC. This translates into CSAPGLAGPRAYEQYF.

This clonotype was seen at least ten times. This chain joins TRBV29-1 and TRBJ2-5; D unclear. The length of the CDR3 is 14 residues. Trimming pared 4 bases from V and 2 bases from J, leaving 14 bases between. Germline values: CDR1 SQVTM, CDR2 ANQGSEA. CDR3 protein: CSVVGSSIQETQYF. The DNA of the CDR3 is TGCAGCGTTGTAGGAAGTAGTATACAAGAGACCCAGTACTTC. The full variable domain, rest sourced from reference TRBV29-1 and TRBJ2-5, is SAVISQKPSRDICQRGTSLTIQCQVDSQVTMMFWYRQQPGQSLTLIATANQGSEATYESGFVIDKFPISRPNLTFSTLTVSNMSPEDSSIYLCSVVGSSIQETQYFGPGTRLLVL.

This clonotype was counted only a few times. The chain has TRBV6-6 and TRBJ2-1; 14 bases agree with TRBD2. V dropped 0 bases and J dropped 4; count of bases not matched to a gene: 2. The germline V gene encodes CDR1 MNHNY and CDR2 SVGAGI (reference sequence). The CDR3 spans 17 residues. The CDR3 loop reads CASSYSGLAGVYNEQFF. The CDR3 DNA follows: TGTGCCAGCAGTTACTCGGGACTAGCGGGAGTGTACAATGAGCAGTTCTTC.

This clonotype was counted many times. The J gene is TRBJ1-1, the V gene TRBV24-1, with D perhaps matching TRBD1 (6 bases). The CDR3 length is 18 residues. Trimming pared 5 bases from V and 0 bases from J, leaving 21 bases between. Germline V gene lookup returns CDR1 KGHDR and CDR2 SFDVKD. The CDR3 here is CATSGSPRRGGMNTEAFF. DNA for the CDR3: TGTGCCACCAGTGGGAGTCCACGAAGGGGGGGCATGAACACTGAAGCTTTCTTT.

The chain carries TRBV6-5 and TRBJ1-4, with TRBD1 matching over 8 bases. Germline assignment: CDR1 MNHEY and CDR2 SVGAGI. This CDR3 region has 14 residues. The V and J ends lost 4 bases and 8 bases, in that order; junction bases with no gene match: 6. Written as DNA, the CDR3 is TGTGCCAGCAGTTCAGGACAGGGTGGGGAAAAACTGTTTTTT. Encoded protein: CASSSGQGGEKLFF.

This clonotype was counted at least ten times. The chain has TRBV7-2 and TRBJ1-1, with TRBD1 matching 10 bases. The CDR3 length is 16 residues. Germline CDR1 reads SGHTA; CDR2 reads FQGNSA. V was clipped by 2 bases and J by 4 bases; unmatched bases: 7. DNA of the CDR3: TGTGCCAGCAGCTTACACCGGGACAGGGGTGCCACTGAAGCTTTCTTT. Protein sequence: CASSLHRDRGATEAFF.

This clonotype was seen at least ten times. V is TRBV7-2 and J is TRBJ2-7; no firm D call. V was trimmed by 1 base and J by 2 bases, leaving 12 bases between them. CDR1 and CDR2 (germline): SGHTA, FQGNSA. CDR3 length: 15 residues. The CDR3 DNA reads as TGTGCCAGCAGCTTAGACGGGCGCGGAACCTACGAGCAGTACTTC. This gives the protein CASSLDGRGTYEQYF.

In this sample, this clonotype turned up many times. This chain connects TRBV4-2 to TRBJ1-2; no reliable D call. The V gene's germline CDR1 is LGHNA and CDR2 YNFKEQ. The CDR3 has 14 residues. Trimming pared 2 bases from V and 2 bases from J, leaving 9 bases between. Here the CDR3 reads CASSQSGSNYGYTF. The CDR3 DNA is TGTGCCAGCAGCCAATCCGGCAGCAACTATGGCTACACCTTC.

Only a few counts were recorded for this clonotype. The chain recombines TRBV7-2 with TRBJ2-7; TRBD1 aligns across 11 bases. The CDR3 totals 16 residues. The germline gives CDR1 SGHTA, CDR2 FQGNSA. The V gene end was trimmed by 4 bases and the J gene end by 1 base; junction bases not matched to a gene: 6. The CDR3 sequence is CASSSGDRGASYEQYF. The CDR3 nucleotides read TGTGCCAGCAGCTCTGGGGACAGGGGGGCTTCCTACGAGCAGTACTTC. The full variable domain, rest sourced from reference TRBV7-2 and TRBJ2-7, is GAGVSQSPSNKVTEKGKDVELRCDPISGHTALYWYRQSLGQGLEFLIYFQGNSAPDKSGLPSDRFSAERTGGSVSTLTIQRTQQEDSAVYLCASSSGDRGASYEQYFGPGTRLTVT.

This chain uses TRBV27 with TRBJ1-1; unclear D gene. The CDR3 runs 13 residues. V was shortened by 3 bases and J by 1 base, with 6 bases between the two germline ends. Germline CDR1 reads MNHEY; CDR2 reads SMNVEV (reference sequence). Here the CDR3 reads CASSFSENTEAFF. The CDR3 region has the DNA TGTGCCAGCAGTTTCAGCGAGAACACTGAAGCTTTCTTT.

This clonotype was counted many times. V gene TRBV5-1 combines with J gene TRBJ1-2, with no clear D. The CDR3 has 13 amino acids. The germline gives CDR1 SGHRS, CDR2 YFSETQ. V was pared by 1 base and J by 4 bases, with 8 bases between. CDR3 residues: CASSLSPSYGYTF. CDR3 DNA: TGCGCCAGCAGCTTGTCGCCAAGCTATGGCTACACCTTC.

This clonotype was observed a handful of times. The chain combines TRBV7-3 with TRBJ1-2; D might be TRBD1 (5 bases). This CDR3 is built from 14 residues. V was pared by 1 base and J by 2 bases, with 8 bases between. Germline-derived CDR1 and CDR2 are SGHTA and FQGTGA. CDR3 bases: TGTGCCAGCAGCTTAAGCCGGGACAACTATGGCTACACCTTC. Amino acid sequence: CASSLSRDNYGYTF.

Comment on this clonotype: A read error may produce the germline difference seen at one junction end. The gene calls are TRBV30 and TRBJ2-1; maybe TRBD1 (6 bases). The CDR3 length is 12 residues. Germline-derived CDR1 and CDR2 are GTSNPN and SVGIG (reference sequence). The CDR3 loop reads CAWSVRQAEKFF. The CDR3 coding sequence is TGTGCCTGGAGTGTACGACAGGCTGAGAAGTTCTTC.

This clonotype has ten or more counts. The chain couples TRBV27 to TRBJ2-3, with D possibly TRBD1 on 5 matching bases. V was cut by 4 bases and J by 1 base, with 9 bases left in between. The CDR3 length is 14 residues. From germline, CDR1 is MNHEY and CDR2 SMNVEV (reference sequence). The CDR3 loop reads CASSSTGRTDTQYF. In DNA form, the CDR3 reads TGTGCCAGCAGTTCCACAGGTCGCACAGATACGCAGTATTTT.

The gene calls are TRBV7-6 and TRBJ1-2; 10 bases are shared with TRBD1. With V trimmed by 1 base and J by 8 bases, 4 bases remained unmatched. The CDR3 covers 14 residues. From germline, CDR1 is SGHVS and CDR2 FNYEAQ. This CDR3 reads CASSLEDRGRGYTF. CDR3 nucleotide sequence: TGTGCCAGCAGCTTAGAAGACAGGGGGCGAGGCTACACCTTC.

In this sample, this clonotype turned up many times. The chain links TRBV10-3 to TRBJ2-4; D call uncertain. The V gene lost 2 bases and the J gene lost 3 bases, with 5 bases spanning the gap. This CDR3 spans 13 amino acids. Germline V gene data show CDR1 as ENHRY and CDR2 as SYGVKD. This CDR3 is CAISEGGKNIQYF. As DNA, the CDR3 is TGTGCCATCAGTGAGGGCGGCAAAAACATTCAGTACTTC.

V usage is TRBV7-9 and J usage is TRBJ1-3, with 8 bases lining up with TRBD1. The CDR3 spans 15 residues. The V and J ends lost 6 bases and 1 base, in that order; junction bases with no gene match: 5. From germline, CDR1 is SEHNR and CDR2 FQNEAQ (reference sequence). CDR3 in amino acids: CASRSDRGSGNTIYF. The CDR3 DNA is TGTGCCAGCAGATCCGACAGGGGTTCTGGAAACACCATATATTTT.

This clonotype was detected ten times or more. This rearrangement joins TRBV7-9 to TRBJ2-1; D not certain. Trimming took off 1 base at V and 0 bases at J, with 16 bases between the two ends. The CDR3 is 18 amino acids. CDR1 and CDR2 (germline): SEHNR, FQNEAQ (reference sequence). The CDR3 nucleotides read TGTGCCAGCAGCTTAGGCCGGCTCGGCGTGAGCTCCTACAATGAGCAGTTCTTC. Protein: CASSLGRLGVSSYNEQFF.

This clonotype has a count of ten or more. The J gene is TRBJ2-5, the V gene TRBV5-1; tentative D call: TRBD2 (5 bases). V lost 0 bases to trimming and J lost 5 bases, with 14 bases between them. CDR3 length equals 15 residues. The germline gives CDR1 SGHRS, CDR2 YFSETQ. As DNA, the CDR3 is TGCGCCAGCAGCTTGGAAGGACCGGGGTGGGAGACCCAGTACTTC. This encodes CASSLEGPGWETQYF.

Ten or more counts support this clonotype. This chain connects TRBV6-2 or TRBV6-3 to TRBJ2-7; unclear D gene. This CDR3 is built from 15 residues. Germline loops: CDR1 MNHEY, CDR2 SVGEGT. The germline V and J ends were trimmed by 4 bases and 11 bases, with 24 bases remaining between them. The CDR3 DNA sequence: TGTGCCAGCAGTTCTCCCCTTGCTGAGGACCGGCATAAGTACTTC. Translation gives CASSSPLAEDRHKYF.

In its sample, this clonotype was seen a few times. The V gene is TRBV3-1, the J gene TRBJ2-6, with D unresolved. V was cut by 2 bases and J by 0 bases, with 11 bases left in between. CDR1 is LGHDT and CDR2 is YNNKEL in the germline V gene (reference sequence). The CDR3 runs 17 residues. DNA of the CDR3: TGTGCCAGCAGCCAATCCGGCAGAATCTCTGGGGCCAACGTCCTGACTTTC. Translating gives CASSQSGRISGANVLTF.